The 10 T cell receptor beta chains presented below share a single source sample, sequenced in a study of blood T cell repertoires in COVID-19. The table came from immunoSEQ multiplex PCR; TCRdb's copy has only in-frame clones and leaves some out. The data hold around 280,000 clones, with 90% observed a single time. The sequencing sample was made of PBMCs or T cells enriched from blood (not recorded which). These receptors all come from a woman aged 18-29 years with acute COVID-19.

The chain employs TRBV27 and TRBJ2-3, with TRBD2 identical over 10 bases. V lost 6 bases, J lost 2 bases, and 5 bases stayed unmatched. The CDR3 sequence is 15 residues long. Germline-derived CDR1 and CDR2 are MNHEY and SMNVEV (reference sequence). CDR3 nucleotides: TGTGCCAGCAGGGGGACTAGCGCCAACACAGATACGCAGTATTTT. Translated: CASRGTSANTDTQYF.

V and J are TRBV29-1 and TRBJ1-2, with D unclear. This CDR3 region has 13 residues. Trimming cost V 2 bases and J 2 bases, with 9 bases left between them. Germline CDR1 reads SQVTM; CDR2 reads ANQGSEA. CDR3 DNA: TGCAGCGTTGAACTACAGACCAACTATGGCTACACCTTC. It yields the protein CSVELQTNYGYTF.

This chain links TRBV28 with TRBJ1-2; D gene ambiguous. This CDR3 spans 12 amino acids. V was cut by 6 bases and J by 5 bases, with 10 bases left in between. Germline V CDR1 and CDR2: MDHEN, SYDVKM. The CDR3 loop reads CASSSGIYGYTF. CDR3 coding DNA: TGTGCCAGCAGCTCCGGGATTTATGGCTACACCTTC.

This chain links TRBV24-1 with TRBJ2-5; D is undetermined. The CDR3 spans 14 residues. V was clipped by 2 bases and J by 5 bases, with 11 bases between them. Per germline, CDR1 KGHDR and CDR2 SFDVKD. CDR3 in DNA: TGTGCCACCAGTGATTCAGGTCTCGGTGAGACCCAGTACTTC. Translating it yields CATSDSGLGETQYF.

The rearrangement links TRBV7-9 to TRBJ2-3; TRBD2 matches at 8 bases. CDR1 and CDR2 from the germline V gene are SEHNR and FQNEAQ (reference sequence). The CDR3 consists of 16 residues. Trimming cost V 6 bases and J 10 bases; bases outside gene matches: 18. The CDR3 is CASRPTGGLGLVSQYF. DNA for the CDR3: TGTGCCAGCAGACCGACGGGAGGGTTGGGTTTGGTTTCGCAGTATTTT. The whole variable domain, remainder taken from reference TRBV7-9 and TRBJ2-3, is DTGVSQNPRHKITKRGQNVTFRCDPISEHNRLYWYRQTLGQGPEFLTYFQNEAQLEKSRLLSDRFSAERPKGSFSTLEIQRTEQGDSAMYLCASRPTGGLGLVSQYFGPGTRLTVL.

This clone was recorded many times. The rearrangement links TRBV5-4 to TRBJ2-2, with D possibly TRBD2 on 5 matching bases. Germline lookup yields CDR1 SGHNT and CDR2 YYREEE (reference sequence). This CDR3 region has 18 residues. V was pared by 0 bases and J by 0 bases, with 15 bases between. The CDR3 protein is CASSLDGTGGSNTGELFF. For the CDR3, the DNA is TGTGCCAGCAGCTTGGACGGTACTGGCGGGTCGAACACCGGGGAGCTGTTTTTT.

V is TRBV30 and J is TRBJ1-1; a weak D match, TRBD1 (5 bases). This CDR3 has 14 amino acids. V was shortened by 7 bases and J by 2 bases, with 17 bases between the two germline ends. CDR1 is GTSNPN and CDR2 is SVGIG in the germline V gene (reference sequence). The CDR3 protein is CAYQTGVGNTEAFF. The CDR3 DNA sequence: TGTGCCTACCAAACAGGTGTAGGAAACACTGAAGCTTTCTTT.

The chain recombines TRBV6-1 with TRBJ2-5, with D perhaps TRBD2 (6 bases). This CDR3 is built from 16 residues. Germline CDR1 reads MNHNS; CDR2 reads SASEGT. Trimming left V 4 bases short and J 5 bases short, with 20 bases between. The CDR3 nucleotides read TGTGCCAGCAGTGGGGGCTATCGGCGGGATTACGAGACCCAGTACTTC. Its protein is CASSGGYRRDYETQYF.

V gene TRBV7-8 combines with J gene TRBJ2-4, with 7 bases identical to TRBD2. CDR3 length: 18 residues. CDR1 SGHVS and CDR2 FQNEAQ come from the germline V gene. V dropped 5 bases and J dropped 7; count of bases not matched to a gene: 20. CDR3 nucleotide sequence: TGTGCCAGCAGCCTGGAGAGTGGTTCGGGGGAGGGCCCCAACATTCAGTACTTC. Translated: CASSLESGSGEGPNIQYF.

The chain carries TRBV2 and TRBJ1-2; a possible D gene is TRBD1 (5 bases). The CDR3 contains 15 residues. V was cut by 5 bases and J by 8 bases, with 21 bases left in between. The V gene's germline CDR1 is SNHLY and CDR2 FYNNEI. The CDR3 spells CASSSLEGPGNGYTF. In DNA, the CDR3 is TGTGCCAGCAGTTCGCTGGAGGGACCAGGCAACGGCTACACCTTC.